One sample yielded the 25 T cell receptor beta chains listed below, sequenced in a study of cytomegalovirus exposure and HLA in healthy donors. A multiplex PCR was run with 60 Vbeta primers and 13 Jbeta primers. Sequencing was performed with immunoSEQ multiplex PCR; in TCRdb, only in-frame clones are kept and a portion is missing. The profile shows about 130,000 clones, roughly 85% of them singletons. Sequenced material: PBMCs. Receptors were obtained from a man aged 40-50 years in good health and CMV-seropositive.

This chain joins TRBV28 and TRBJ1-6; no reliable D call. V lost 7 bases to trimming and J lost 0 bases, with 10 bases between them. The germline V gene has CDR1 MDHEN and CDR2 SYDVKM. The CDR3 extends over 15 amino acids. CDR3 sequence (DNA): TGTGCCAGCACCCAACCGAGCTCCTATAATTCACCCCTCCACTTT. Encoded protein: CASTQPSSYNSPLHF.

The chain employs TRBV7-9 and TRBJ2-7; D gene unclear. Germline V lookup: CDR1 SEHNR, CDR2 FQNEAQ (reference sequence). Trimming removed 5 bases from V and 4 bases from J, with 18 bases in between. This CDR3 comprises 15 residues. As DNA, the CDR3 is TGTGCCAGCAGCCCCTTGACGGCTCTGAGGTACGAGCAGTACTTC. Protein product: CASSPLTALRYEQYF. Looking up the rest from reference TRBV7-9 and TRBJ2-7 gives the full variable domain: DTGVSQNPRHKITKRGQNVTFRCDPISEHNRLYWYRQTLGQGPEFLTYFQNEAQLEKSRLLSDRFSAERPKGSFSTLEIQRTEQGDSAMYLCASSPLTALRYEQYFGPGTRLTVT.

The gene calls are TRBV10-1 and TRBJ2-1; TRBD2 aligns across 14 bases. This CDR3 comprises 16 residues. From germline, CDR1 is WNHNN and CDR2 SYGVQD (reference sequence). Unmatched junction bases numbered 2, after V lost 4 bases and J lost 3 bases. DNA of the CDR3: TGCGCCAGCAGTGGGACTAGCGGGAGGTTCTACAATGAGCAGTTCTTC. Protein product: CASSGTSGRFYNEQFF.

The chain recombines TRBV5-6 with TRBJ2-2; D might be TRBD1 (6 bases). The length of the CDR3 is 16 residues. Germline values: CDR1 SGHDT, CDR2 YYEEEE. V lost 2 bases to trimming and J lost 0 bases, with 11 bases between them. The CDR3 coding sequence is TGTGCCAGCAGCTTCGCCGGGACAACGAACACCGGGGAGCTGTTTTTT. Amino acid sequence: CASSFAGTTNTGELFF.

The CDR3 DNA follows: TGTGCCAGCAGCTTAGGTTTGGGGCCCAGGGGCAATCAGCCCCAGCATTTT. This translates into CASSLGLGPRGNQPQHF. The chain couples TRBV5-6 to TRBJ1-5; a weak D match, TRBD1 (5 bases). Germline CDR1 reads SGHDT; CDR2 reads YYEEEE. V lost 2 bases, J lost 2 bases, and 17 bases lay in between. The CDR3 spans 17 residues. Complete variable domain (other parts from reference TRBV5-6 and TRBJ1-5): DAGVTQSPTHLIKTRGQQVTLRCSPKSGHDTVSWYQQALGQGPQFIFQYYEEEERQRGNFPDRFSGHQFPNYSSELNVNALLLGDSALYLCASSLGLGPRGNQPQHFGDGTRLSIL.

This chain links TRBV19 with TRBJ1-2; D is possibly TRBD1 (5 bases). The V gene lost 7 bases and the J gene lost 2 bases, with 23 bases spanning the gap. CDR1 LNHDA and CDR2 SQIVND come from the germline V gene (reference sequence). This CDR3 is 17 amino acids long. The CDR3 loop is CASTSREGRYSNYGYTF. In DNA form, the CDR3 reads TGTGCCAGTACCTCACGGGAGGGGAGGTATTCGAACTATGGCTACACCTTC.

This chain uses TRBV29-1 with TRBJ2-7, with a weak D call TRBD1 (6 bases). This CDR3 is 15 amino acids long. Germline CDR1 SQVTM, CDR2 ANQGSEA. V lost 2 bases to trimming and J lost 3 bases, with 17 bases between them. The CDR3 DNA reads TGCAGCGTTGAAAGGGCCGGGACACCGAACTACGAGCAGTACTTC. It codes for CSVERAGTPNYEQYF.

J is TRBJ1-1 and V is TRBV7-9; 9 bases agree with TRBD1. The CDR3 runs to 14 residues. The germline V gene encodes CDR1 SEHNR and CDR2 FQNEAQ (reference sequence). J gave up 1 base and V 8 bases, and 5 bases lay outside the gene matches. CDR3 in amino acids: CASFPGQGNTEAFF. CDR3 in DNA: TGTGCCAGCTTCCCGGGACAGGGGAACACTGAAGCTTTCTTT.

This clone was picked up one time. The V and J genes are TRBV9 and TRBJ1-2, with 7 bases fitting TRBD1. Germline CDR1 is SGDLS and CDR2 is YYNGEE. CDR3 length: 15 residues. V shed 6 bases and J 0 bases; nucleotides not matched to a gene: 8. In DNA form, the CDR3 reads TGTGCCAGCACCAAGGGGGCCAATCCTAACTATGGCTACACCTTC. Protein sequence: CASTKGANPNYGYTF.

This chain links TRBV5-6 with TRBJ2-5; 11 bases are a match to TRBD2. The CDR3 is 17 residues long. J gave up 5 bases and V 3 bases, and 12 bases lay outside the gene matches. Looked up from germline, CDR1 is SGHDT and CDR2 is YYEEEE. CDR3 in amino acids: CASSSLAGGTKNETQYF. The CDR3, as DNA: TGTGCCAGCAGCTCTTTAGCGGGAGGGACGAAGAACGAGACCCAGTACTTC.

The count of this clone is one. The chain carries TRBV5-1 and TRBJ1-4; 8 bases fit TRBD1. This CDR3 comprises 16 residues. V shed 3 bases, J shed 4 bases, and the junction held 8 bases outside the gene matches. In germline, CDR1 is SGHRS, CDR2 YFSETQ. This CDR3 reads CASSSTGTGVNEKLFF. For the CDR3, the DNA is TGCGCCAGCAGCTCAACCGGGACAGGAGTTAATGAAAAACTGTTTTTT.

The chain has TRBV6-1 and TRBJ1-2; the D gene is possibly TRBD1 (5 bases). Trimming shortened V by 5 bases and J by 10 bases, and 14 bases separated the two germline ends. The CDR3 contains 12 residues. Germline V gene data show CDR1 as MNHNS and CDR2 as SASEGT. The CDR3 DNA reads as TGTGCCAGCAGTCCTAGACAGCTTACCTACACCTTC. Translated: CASSPRQLTYTF.

This chain joins TRBV28 and TRBJ2-3; 9 positions match TRBD2. Germline values: CDR1 MDHEN, CDR2 SYDVKM. The V segment lost 11 bases and the J segment 6 bases; nucleotides outside the gene matches: 6. The CDR3 consists of 12 residues. In DNA form, the CDR3 reads TGTGCCGAAGGAGCGGGAGGCGATACGCAGTATTTT. This gives the protein CAEGAGGDTQYF. Filled out from reference TRBV28 and TRBJ2-3, the complete variable domain reads DVKVTQSSRYLVKRTGEKVFLECVQDMDHENMFWYRQDPGLGLRLIYFSYDVKMKEKGDIPEGYSVSREKKERFSLILESASTNQTSMYLCAEGAGGDTQYFGPGTRLTVL.

This chain joins TRBV27 and TRBJ2-1, with TRBD2 identical over 16 bases. With 7 bases clipped from V and 10 bases from J, the junction kept 10 bases outside the gene matches. The CDR3 sequence is 16 residues long. The germline V gene encodes CDR1 MNHEY and CDR2 SMNVEV (reference sequence). The CDR3 sequence is CASTSWGLAGGREQFF. CDR3 DNA: TGTGCCAGCACCTCTTGGGGACTAGCGGGAGGGCGGGAGCAGTTCTTC.

This rearrangement joins TRBV29-1 to TRBJ2-3; D is unclear. CDR1 and CDR2 (germline): SQVTM, ANQGSEA. The germline V and J ends were trimmed by 0 bases and 0 bases, with 10 bases remaining between them. This CDR3 region has 15 residues. DNA of the CDR3: TGCAGCGTTGAAGAACCGAGGAGTAGCACAGATACGCAGTATTTT. It translates to CSVEEPRSSTDTQYF.

This clone was detected only once. V is TRBV7-6 and J is TRBJ2-5; a weak D match, TRBD2 (6 bases). Germline CDR1 reads SGHVS; CDR2 reads FNYEAQ. V was trimmed by 3 bases and J by 5 bases, leaving 10 bases between them. CDR3 length equals 13 residues. The CDR3 coding sequence is TGTGCCAGCAGCTTGCGGGACGCCGAGACCCAGTACTTC. Translation: CASSLRDAETQYF.

This clone was detected once. The rearrangement links TRBV14 to TRBJ1-6; maybe TRBD1 (6 bases). CDR3 length: 17 residues. Germline lookup yields CDR1 SGHDN and CDR2 FVKESK. V gave up 4 bases and J gave up 5 bases, with 18 bases separating them. The CDR3 reads CASSRAYRVENNSPLHF. The DNA of the CDR3 is TGTGCCAGCAGCCGCGCCTACAGGGTGGAAAATAATTCACCCCTCCACTTT.

The V gene is TRBV4-2, the J gene TRBJ2-7; possible D gene TRBD2, 6 bases. The germline CDR1 and CDR2 sequences are LGHNA and YNFKEQ. The CDR3 has 15 amino acids. V was cut by 1 base and J by 3 bases, with 13 bases left in between. CDR3 bases: TGTGCCAGCAGCCAAGCCCGGGAGCGAATCTACGAGCAGTACTTC. It encodes CASSQARERIYEQYF.

J is TRBJ2-7 and V is TRBV10-2; TRBD1 agrees at 7 bases. CDR3 length equals 14 residues. Looked up from germline, CDR1 is WSHSY and CDR2 is SAAADI. Losses at the gene ends were 7 bases for V and 3 bases for J; bases not matched to a gene: 9. CDR3: CASKTRGRSYEQYF. The CDR3 coding sequence is TGCGCCAGCAAGACCAGGGGGAGAAGCTACGAGCAGTACTTC.

J is TRBJ1-4 and V is TRBV6-1; D uncertain. This CDR3 contains 13 residues. Germline V gene lookup returns CDR1 MNHNS and CDR2 SASEGT. With 2 bases removed from V and 4 bases from J, the gap between germline ends came to 5 bases. CDR3 bases: TGTGCCAGCAGTGAACGTCGTAATGAAAAACTGTTTTTT. Protein: CASSERRNEKLFF.

The rearrangement joins TRBV5-1 to TRBJ2-7; 9 bases fit TRBD1. The CDR3 runs to 15 residues. CDR1 is SGHRS, CDR2 YFSETQ, per germline. With V trimmed by 4 bases and J by 3 bases, 8 bases remained unmatched. CDR3 DNA sequence: TGCGCCAGCAGCGCCCCCGGGACAGGGCGCTACGAGCAGTACTTC. Translating it yields CASSAPGTGRYEQYF.

V usage is TRBV5-1 and J usage is TRBJ1-1; D is undetermined. The CDR3 length is 13 residues. Germline CDR1 is SGHRS and CDR2 is YFSETQ. V lost 4 bases and J lost 3, with 10 bases in between. Here the CDR3 DNA reads TGCGCCAGCAGCCCGGCCGGGGACACTGAAGCTTTCTTT. This encodes CASSPAGDTEAFF.

The chain uses TRBV2 and TRBJ2-7; D unresolved. V was clipped by 6 bases and J by 2 bases, with 5 bases between them. The germline V gene has CDR1 SNHLY and CDR2 FYNNEI. There are 11 residues in the CDR3. CDR3 region: CASSTAYEQYF. The CDR3, as DNA: TGTGCCAGCAGCACAGCCTACGAGCAGTACTTC.

This clone was seen more than once but under ten times. The chain has TRBV6-4 and TRBJ2-5, with a possible D match to TRBD1 (6 bases). Germline values: CDR1 MRHNA, CDR2 SNTAGT. This CDR3 spans 15 amino acids. The V end lost 4 bases, the J end lost 5 bases, and 17 bases lay between the germline ends. The CDR3 here is CASSVAADTGETQYF. CDR3 in DNA: TGTGCCAGCAGTGTGGCGGCTGATACAGGGGAGACCCAGTACTTC.

The V and J genes are TRBV30 and TRBJ2-1; the match to TRBD2 covers 9 bases. CDR3 length: 16 amino acids. Trimming took 3 bases from V and 4 from J; bases not matched to a gene: 10. Germline V gives CDR1 GTSNPN, CDR2 SVGIG (reference sequence). Here the CDR3 reads CAWRSPRLAVYNEQFF. The CDR3 DNA is TGTGCCTGGAGGTCCCCCCGACTAGCGGTATACAATGAGCAGTTCTTC. Together with reference TRBV30 and TRBJ2-1, the CDR3 gives the full variable domain: SQTIHQWPATLVQPVGSPLSLECTVEGTSNPNLYWYRQAAGRGLQLLFYSVGIGQISSEVPQNLSASRPQDRQFILSSKKLLLSDSGFYLCAWRSPRLAVYNEQFFGPGTRLTVL.